This T cell receptor (beta chain) derives from a study of T cell repertoires in cytomegalovirus infection. In the study overall: It was recently identified HLA-C-restricted and well-studied HLA-B-restricted CMV epitopes that the study used. Evidence of both CMV infection and a matching HLA type came from public TCR beta signatures.

TCRdb used MiXCR to reprocess the reads, holding one entry per CDR3 protein. The data hold about 890,000 distinct CDR3 sequences, with 31% observed a single time. In the case of this clonotype: Its cognate antigen is unknown.

CDR3 length: 14 residues. The germline CDR1 and CDR2 sequences are SNHLY and FYNNEI. Between the trimmed V and J ends, which lost 3 bases and 3 bases, there was a span of 8 bases. The source of this sequence is a human donor in good health (CMV status not recorded). Some clones in this sample may be carry-over from other donors' samples. The sequencing used cultured CD8+ T cells from PBMCs, collected from culture after CMV antigen stimulation. The chain combines TRBV2 with TRBJ2-2; D gene ambiguous. CDR3 amino acids: CASSERGYTGELFF. In DNA, the CDR3 is TGTGCCAGCAGTGAGCGCGGCTACACCGGGGAGCTGTTTTTT.